This paragraph covers one TCR beta chain sequence. The antigen is unknown. This sample stems from a study of early T cells in non-severe SARS-CoV-2 infection. Looking at the study overall: Sequencing targeted bulk RNA from unsorted whole blood, leaving chains unpaired.

Broader study findings: Private and CD4 specificities were missed by VDJdb matching, skewed to anti-spike CD8.

The length of the CDR3 is 16 residues. The J segment lost 6 bases and the V segment lost 6 bases, leaving 8 bases of the junction unmatched. From germline, CDR1 is MNHEY and CDR2 SVGEGT. Individual cDNA molecules carried attached unique molecular identifiers. TCRdb called the 5' RACE reads again in MiXCR, with one record for every CDR3 protein. Of about 29,000 distinct CDR3 sequences listed, 4.5% are singletons. The sequenced sample was whole blood. This clonotype was obtained from an adult who was a healthcare worker with PCR-confirmed SARS-CoV-2 infection or an uninfected control (not recorded which). The gene calls are TRBV6-2 or TRBV6-3 and TRBJ2-1; 13 bases are a match to TRBD2. CDR3 sequence (DNA): TGTGCCAGCAGACCTAGGACTAGCGGGAGACTCAATGAGCAGTTCTTC. Residues: CASRPRTSGRLNEQFF.